This T cell receptor beta chain was retrieved from a study of blood T cell repertoires in COVID-19. In the authors' methods: Quantification of nucleated cells was approximated via reference gene primer amplification. Here immunoSEQ multiplex PCR was the method, and the copy in TCRdb shows in-frame clones only, minus some. The D gene and trimming were derived from the DNA, and the V and J assignments and clone size from that table. Of approximately 270,000 clones listed, 80% to 90% are singletons. Self-reported history from a screening survey and questionnaire set each donor's cohort. The CDR3 totals 17 residues. V was pared by 0 bases and J by 5 bases, with 20 bases between. Looked up from germline, CDR1 is MGHDK and CDR2 is SYGVNS.

Sequenced sample: PBMCs or T cells enriched from blood (not recorded which). The chain has TRBV25-1 and TRBJ2-7; D remains unclear. The source of this sequence is a woman aged 50 to 65 who had recovered from COVID-19. CDR3 nucleotides: TGTGCCAGCAGTGAATACGCTCCAGGCCCGTTTTCGGACGAGCAGTACTTC. Its protein is CASSEYAPGPFSDEQYF.